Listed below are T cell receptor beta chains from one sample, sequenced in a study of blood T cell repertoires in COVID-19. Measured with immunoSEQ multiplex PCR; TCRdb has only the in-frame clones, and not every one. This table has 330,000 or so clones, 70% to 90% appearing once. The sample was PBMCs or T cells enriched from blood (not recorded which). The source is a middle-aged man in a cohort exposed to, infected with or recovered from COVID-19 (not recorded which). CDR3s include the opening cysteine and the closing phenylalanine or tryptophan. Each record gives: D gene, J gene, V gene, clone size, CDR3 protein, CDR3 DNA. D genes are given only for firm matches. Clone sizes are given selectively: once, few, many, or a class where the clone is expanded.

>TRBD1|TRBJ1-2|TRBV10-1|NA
CASSETGGQFGYTF
TGCGCCAGCAGTGAGACAGGGGGCCAGTTTGGCTACACCTTC
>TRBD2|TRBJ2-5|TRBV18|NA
CASSPRKGEREGRETQYF
TGTGCCAGCTCACCACGGAAGGGAGAGCGGGAGGGCCGCGAGACCCAGTACTTC
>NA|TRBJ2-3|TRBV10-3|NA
CAISDFPSTDTQYF
TGTGCCATCAGTGATTTCCCGAGCACAGATACGCAGTATTTT
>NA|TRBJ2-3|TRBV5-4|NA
CASSLRDSILTDTQYF
TGTGCCAGCAGCCTCCGGGACTCGATCCTCACAGATACGCAGTATTTT
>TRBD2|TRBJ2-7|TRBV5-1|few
CASSLGLAGAEQYF
TGCGCCAGCAGCTTGGGATTAGCGGGAGCCGAGCAGTACTTC
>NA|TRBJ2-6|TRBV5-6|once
CASSLDLGANSGANVLTF
TGTGCCAGCAGCTTGGACCTGGGGGCAAACTCCGGGGCCAACGTCCTGACTTTC
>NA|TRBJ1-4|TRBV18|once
CASSRGPGEKLFF
TGTGCCAGCTCAAGGGGTCCCGGAGAAAAACTGTTTTTT
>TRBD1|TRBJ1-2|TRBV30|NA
CAWSAAQGAGGYTF
TGTGCCTGGAGTGCGGCACAGGGGGCAGGCGGCTACACCTTC
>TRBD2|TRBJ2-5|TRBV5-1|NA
CASSLTSGKLGETQYF
TGCGCCAGCAGCTTAACTAGCGGGAAATTAGGAGAGACCCAGTACTTC
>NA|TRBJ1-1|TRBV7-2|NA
CASSFGGRMNTEAFF
TGTGCCAGCAGCTTCGGGGGGAGGATGAACACTGAAGCTTTCTTT
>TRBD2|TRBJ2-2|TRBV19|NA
CASSIRSTSGRPGELFF
TGTGCCAGTAGTATACGATCCACTAGCGGGAGGCCCGGGGAGCTGTTTTTT
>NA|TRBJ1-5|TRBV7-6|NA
CASSLGAGNQPQHF
TGTGCCAGCAGCTTAGGCGCGGGTAATCAGCCCCAGCATTTT
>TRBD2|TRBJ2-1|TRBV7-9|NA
CASSLGGSGNFEQFF
TGTGCCAGCAGCTTAGGGGGTAGCGGGAACTTTGAGCAGTTCTTC
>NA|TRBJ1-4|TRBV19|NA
CASSMQGREKLFF
TGTGCCAGTAGTATGCAGGGGCGTGAAAAACTGTTTTTT
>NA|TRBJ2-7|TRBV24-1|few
CATSEEGGEQYF
TGTGCCACCAGTGAGGAAGGGGGCGAGCAGTACTTC
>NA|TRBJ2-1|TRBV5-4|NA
CASSLAGRGNEQFF
TGTGCCAGCAGCTTAGCGGGAAGGGGGAATGAGCAGTTCTTC
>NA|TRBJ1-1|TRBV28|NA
CASTSRMTVAKNTEAFF
TGTGCCAGCACCTCCCGGATGACAGTGGCGAAGAACACTGAAGCTTTCTTT
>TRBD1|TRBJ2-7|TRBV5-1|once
CASSLGGQGLSEQYF
TGCGCCAGCAGCTTGGGGGGACAGGGTCTGAGCGAGCAGTACTTC
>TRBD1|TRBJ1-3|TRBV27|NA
CASSLSGTAGNTIYF
TGTGCCAGCAGTTTATCTGGGACAGCTGGAAACACCATATATTTT
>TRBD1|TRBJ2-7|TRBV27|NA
CASSSYRDRDYEQYF
TGTGCCAGCAGTTCCTACCGGGACAGGGACTACGAGCAGTACTTC
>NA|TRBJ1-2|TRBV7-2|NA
CASSLVPKTGFLDGYTF
TGTGCCAGCAGCTTAGTGCCGAAGACAGGTTTCTTGGATGGCTACACCTTC
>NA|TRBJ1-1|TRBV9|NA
CASSVAIDWGGNTEAFF
TGTGCCAGCAGCGTAGCTATTGATTGGGGGGGCAACACTGAAGCTTTCTTT
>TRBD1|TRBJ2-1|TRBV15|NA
CATSRDPGGYEQFF
TGTGCCACCAGCAGAGACCCAGGGGGCTATGAGCAGTTCTTC
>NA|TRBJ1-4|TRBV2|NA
CASRQYNEKLFF
TGTGCCAGCCGCCAGTATAATGAAAAACTGTTTTTT
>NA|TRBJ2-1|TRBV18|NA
CASSPPLAATYNEQFF
TGTGCCAGCTCACCCCCGTTAGCGGCAACCTACAATGAGCAGTTCTTC
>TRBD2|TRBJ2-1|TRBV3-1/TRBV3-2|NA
CASSPRTSGRGEQFF
TGTGCCAGCAGTCCACGGACTAGCGGGAGAGGTGAGCAGTTCTTC
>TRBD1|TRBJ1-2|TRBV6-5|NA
CASSSGTGRSGYTF
TGTGCCAGCAGTTCGGGGACAGGGAGGTCTGGCTACACCTTC
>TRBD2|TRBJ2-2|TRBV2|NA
CASSLGGDARTGELFF
TGTGCCAGCAGCTTGGGGGGGGACGCGAGGACCGGGGAGCTGTTTTTT
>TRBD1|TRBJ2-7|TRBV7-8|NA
CASSRTGDRGYEQYF
TGTGCCAGCAGCCGAACCGGGGACAGGGGTTACGAGCAGTACTTC
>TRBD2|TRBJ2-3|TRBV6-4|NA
CASSGREGGTDTQYF
TGTGCCAGCAGTGGCCGGGAGGGAGGCACAGATACGCAGTATTTT
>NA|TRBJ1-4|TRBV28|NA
CASSSSGRGEKLFF
TGTGCCAGCAGCTCGTCCGGCAGGGGTGAAAAACTGTTTTTT
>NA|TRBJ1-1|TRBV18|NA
CASSPRRARDTEAFF
TGTGCCAGCTCACCGAGGAGGGCGCGGGACACTGAAGCTTTCTTT
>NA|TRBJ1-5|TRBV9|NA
CASSVAGSNQPQHF
TGTGCCAGCAGCGTGGCAGGAAGCAATCAGCCCCAGCATTTT
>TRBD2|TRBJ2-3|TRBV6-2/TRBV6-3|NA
CASSYGFSAGGTDTQYF
TGTGCCAGCAGTTACGGCTTTTCTGCGGGAGGCACAGATACGCAGTATTTT
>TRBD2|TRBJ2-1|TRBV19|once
CASSIRLAGANEQFF
TGTGCCAGTAGTATAAGACTAGCGGGAGCGAATGAGCAGTTCTTC
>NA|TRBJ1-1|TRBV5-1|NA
CASSLTGVEGTEAFF
TGCGCCAGCAGCTTGACGGGGGTCGAGGGCACTGAAGCTTTCTTT
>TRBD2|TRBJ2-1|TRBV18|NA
CASSPTRGLAGYNEQFF
TGTGCCAGCTCACCAACCCGGGGACTAGCGGGATACAATGAGCAGTTCTTC
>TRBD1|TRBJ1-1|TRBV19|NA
CASSYRGTTEAFF
TGTGCCAGTAGTTACAGGGGGACGACTGAAGCTTTCTTT
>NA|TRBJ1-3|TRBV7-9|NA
CASSLWGNSGNTIYF
TGTGCCAGCAGCTTATGGGGCAACTCTGGAAACACCATATATTTT
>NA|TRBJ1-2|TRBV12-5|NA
CASGNVRDGYTF
TGTGCTAGTGGCAACGTCAGGGATGGCTACACCTTC
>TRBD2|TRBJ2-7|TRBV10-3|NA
CAISETSGRVYEQYF
TGTGCCATCAGTGAAACTAGCGGGAGGGTATACGAGCAGTACTTC
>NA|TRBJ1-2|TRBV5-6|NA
CASSPRGGYNYGYTF
TGTGCCAGCAGCCCTCGGGGGGGATATAACTATGGCTACACCTTC
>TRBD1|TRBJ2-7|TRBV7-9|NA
CASSLARGTGTPGEQYF
TGTGCCAGCAGCTTAGCGCGGGGGACAGGGACCCCTGGCGAGCAGTACTTC
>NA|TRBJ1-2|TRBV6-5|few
CASSLGLGADYGYTF
TGTGCCAGCAGCCTGGGTTTGGGGGCAGACTATGGCTACACCTTC
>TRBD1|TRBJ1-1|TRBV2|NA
CASRTGGTEAFF
TGTGCCAGTCGGACAGGGGGGACTGAAGCTTTCTTT
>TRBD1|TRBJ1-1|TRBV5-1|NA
CASSLEQGADEAFF
TGCGCCAGCAGCTTGGAGCAGGGGGCAGATGAAGCTTTCTTT
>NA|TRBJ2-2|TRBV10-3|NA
CAIGIKLGGAPGELFF
TGTGCCATCGGTATCAAACTTGGGGGGGCGCCCGGGGAGCTGTTTTTT
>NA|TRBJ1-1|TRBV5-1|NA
CASNWAGGSGTEAFF
TGCGCCAGCAACTGGGCGGGGGGAAGTGGCACTGAAGCTTTCTTT
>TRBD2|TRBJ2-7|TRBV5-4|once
CASSSTWGGSYEQYF
TGTGCCAGCAGCTCGACCTGGGGGGGATCCTACGAGCAGTACTTC
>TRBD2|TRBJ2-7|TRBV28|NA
CASSREGGRASYEQYF
TGTGCCAGCAGCCGAGAGGGCGGGAGGGCCTCCTACGAGCAGTACTTC
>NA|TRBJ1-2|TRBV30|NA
CAWTSSGGGYGYTF
TGTGCCTGGACCTCCAGCGGGGGGGGTTATGGCTACACCTTC
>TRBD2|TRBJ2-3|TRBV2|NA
CASSVGGGLGLARTDTQYF
TGTGCCAGCAGTGTTGGGGGTGGGCTAGGACTAGCGAGGACAGATACGCAGTATTTT
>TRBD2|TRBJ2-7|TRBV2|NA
CASSSGRASEQYF
TGTGCCAGCAGCAGCGGGAGGGCCAGCGAGCAGTACTTC
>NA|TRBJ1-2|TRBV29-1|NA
CSVEEAVGTNYGYTF
TGCAGCGTTGAGGAGGCCGTGGGGACAAACTATGGCTACACCTTC